This TCR beta chain stems from a study of blood T cell repertoires in COVID-19. Study-level information: Sites in the United States, Italy and Spain provided acute and convalescent COVID-19 samples. PBMCs, B-cell-depleted T cells, or T cells were the source of the cDNA or gDNA that made up the material.

Generated by immunoSEQ multiplex PCR, the TCRdb table keeps only in-frame clones and is missing some. The table lists roughly 330,000 clones, approximately 89% of them singletons. Cohorts were assigned according to the clinical history that participants reported. Cohort 3 donors were reported recovered after two negative PCRs, clearance, or symptom resolution. The sample taken for sequencing was PBMCs or T cells enriched from blood (not recorded which). The source of this sequence is a woman aged 30 to 39 who had recovered from COVID-19.

The CDR3 sequence is CASSSRDRHVDGYTF. The CDR3 bases are TGTGCCAGCAGTTCCCGGGACAGGCACGTGGATGGCTACACCTTC. The rearrangement uses TRBV27 and TRBJ1-2, with 8 positions matching TRBD1. In germline, CDR1 is MNHEY, CDR2 SMNVEV (reference sequence). Unmatched junction bases numbered 10, after V lost 4 bases and J lost 6 bases. The CDR3 totals 15 residues.